A selection of T cell receptor beta chains follows, all from one sample in a study of cytomegalovirus exposure and HLA in healthy donors. Produced via immunoSEQ multiplex PCR; TCRdb's table is partial and in-frame only. The repertoire table contains under 150,000 clones. Sequenced material: PBMCs. These receptors were taken from a woman aged 60-70 years in good health and CMV-seronegative. Each CDR3 is given with its conserved first and last residue. A D gene is named only where the DNA matches it firmly.

J gene,V gene,D gene,CDR3 DNA,CDR3 protein
TRBJ2-5,TRBV7-6,TRBD1,TGTGCCAGCACCACGACAGGGCCCCAAGAGACCCAGTACTTC,CASTTTGPQETQYF
TRBJ1-5,TRBV2,TRBD1,TGTGCCAGCAGGAAGGGACAGGGGTGGCAGCCCCAGCATTTT,CASRKGQGWQPQHF
TRBJ2-3,TRBV5-1,TRBD2,TGCGCCAGCAGCTCTTTTTACCGGGAGGCAGATACGCAGTATTTT,CASSSFYREADTQYF
TRBJ1-3,TRBV28,-,TGTGCCAGCAGTTTTAGCTCTGGAAACACCATATATTTT,CASSFSSGNTIYF
TRBJ1-1,TRBV2,-,TGTGCCAGCAGCAAGGACAGATTTTGGACTGAAGCTTTCTTT,CASSKDRFWTEAFF
TRBJ2-7,TRBV18,TRBD1,TGTGCCAGCTCACCAGACAGGGGGTTCGAGCAGTACTTC,CASSPDRGFEQYF
TRBJ1-1,TRBV6-6,TRBD1,TGTGCCAGCAGAAGACAGGGTGAAGCTTTCTTT,CASRRQGEAFF
TRBJ2-2,TRBV6-4,-,TGTGCCAGCAGTGAAATGGTTGACAACGGGGAGCTGTTTTTT,CASSEMVDNGELFF
TRBJ1-4,TRBV5-1,-,TGCGCCAGCAATCTGGGCAGGCCAAATGAAAAACTGTTTTTT,CASNLGRPNEKLFF
TRBJ1-1,TRBV2,-,TGTGCCAGCAGTGAACAGGGGCGAACCCCTGAAGCTTTCTTT,CASSEQGRTPEAFF
TRBJ1-6,TRBV30,TRBD1,TGTGCCTGGAGAGGACAGGGTAGCGTCTCACCCCTCCACTTT,CAWRGQGSVSPLHF
TRBJ2-1,TRBV7-7,-,TGTGCTAGCAGCTCGGGCAGGGGAACCTACAATGAGCAGTTCTTC,CASSSGRGTYNEQFF
TRBJ1-5,TRBV28,TRBD1,TGTGCCAGCCTTGCGCCGGGACAGGGGTACAATCAGCCCCAGCATTTT,CASLAPGQGYNQPQHF
TRBJ2-7,TRBV10-2,-,TGCGCCAGCAGTGAGCGAGACAGGTTGCGCGAGCAGTACTTC,CASSERDRLREQYF